The rows below give T cell receptor beta chains drawn from one sample of a study of cytomegalovirus exposure and HLA in healthy donors. Clones were sequenced by immunoSEQ multiplex PCR, and TCRdb holds only the in-frame ones, with some missing. The sample has 110,000 to 150,000 clones; about 75% are singletons. The sample consisted of PBMCs. These TCRs come from a woman under 40 in good health and CMV-seronegative. Each CDR3 is given with its conserved first and last residue. Each record gives: D gene, clone size, V gene, J gene, CDR3 protein, CDR3 DNA. The D gene is left open where the match is weak. Clone sizes are given selectively: once, few, many, or a class where the clone is expanded.

D: .; size: .; V: TRBV7-9; J: TRBJ1-2; CDR3: CASSSRDNDYGYTF; DNA: TGTGCCAGCAGCTCCCGGGACAACGACTATGGCTACACCTTC
D: TRBD2; size: once; V: TRBV5-1; J: TRBJ2-5; CDR3: CASSLSLAGVETQYF; DNA: TGCGCCAGCAGCTTATCACTAGCGGGGGTAGAGACCCAGTACTTC
D: .; size: .; V: TRBV7-9; J: TRBJ2-5; CDR3: CASSPAQEGFETQYF; DNA: TGTGCCAGCAGCCCCGCACAGGAAGGTTTCGAGACCCAGTACTTC
D: .; size: .; V: TRBV30; J: TRBJ1-2; CDR3: CAAGNNYGYTF; DNA: TGTGCGGCAGGGAATAACTATGGCTACACCTTC
D: .; size: once; V: TRBV7-9; J: TRBJ1-5; CDR3: CASSALSGPQHF; DNA: TGTGCCAGCAGCGCCCTGTCGGGGCCCCAGCATTTT
D: TRBD1; size: .; V: TRBV6-5; J: TRBJ1-1; CDR3: CASKLDRVAEAFF; DNA: TGTGCCAGCAAGCTCGACAGGGTCGCTGAAGCTTTCTTT
D: TRBD1; size: .; V: TRBV19; J: TRBJ2-5; CDR3: CASSVAGGPETQYF; DNA: TGTGCCAGTAGTGTAGCAGGGGGTCCGGAGACCCAGTACTTC
D: .; size: .; V: TRBV10-1; J: TRBJ2-7; CDR3: CASSEGGSGYEQYF; DNA: TGCGCCAGCAGTGAGGGGGGGTCTGGCTACGAGCAGTACTTC
D: .; size: .; V: TRBV4-1; J: TRBJ1-2; CDR3: CASSQDPGADYGYTF; DNA: TGCGCCAGCAGCCAAGATCCGGGAGCGGACTATGGCTACACCTTC
D: TRBD1; size: .; V: TRBV19; J: TRBJ1-5; CDR3: CASSIVQGAHQPQHF; DNA: TGTGCCAGTAGTATAGTCCAGGGGGCACACCAGCCCCAGCATTTT
D: TRBD1; size: .; V: TRBV6-5; J: TRBJ1-2; CDR3: CASSYSSTGGFYGYTF; DNA: TGTGCCAGCAGTTACTCGTCGACAGGGGGCTTCTATGGCTACACCTTC
D: .; size: .; V: TRBV27; J: TRBJ2-3; CDR3: CASSSRAGTDTQYF; DNA: TGTGCCAGCAGCTCCAGGGCAGGCACAGATACGCAGTATTTT
D: TRBD1; size: .; V: TRBV10-3; J: TRBJ1-1; CDR3: CAISGTGWTEAFF; DNA: TGTGCCATCAGCGGGACAGGGTGGACTGAAGCTTTCTTT
D: TRBD1; size: .; V: TRBV6-5; J: TRBJ1-2; CDR3: CASSYSDRETYGYTF; DNA: TGTGCCAGCAGTTACTCGGACAGGGAGACCTATGGCTACACCTTC
D: .; size: .; V: TRBV20-1; J: TRBJ1-2; CDR3: CSPRQGGGYTF; DNA: TGCAGTCCTCGGCAGGGTGGCGGCTACACCTTC
D: .; size: few; V: TRBV7-2; J: TRBJ1-2; CDR3: CASSPTQGNYGYTF; DNA: TGTGCCAGCAGCCCGACCCAGGGGAACTATGGCTACACCTTC
D: TRBD1; size: few; V: TRBV19; J: TRBJ1-6; CDR3: CASSIGGTGSSYNSPLHF; DNA: TGTGCCAGTAGTATTGGAGGGACAGGGAGCTCCTATAATTCACCCCTCCACTTT
D: .; size: .; V: TRBV9; J: TRBJ2-7; CDR3: CASSSDPGAQYF; DNA: TGTGCCAGCAGCTCCGACCCGGGTGCGCAGTACTTC
D: .; size: .; V: TRBV7-8; J: TRBJ1-2; CDR3: CASSLGQINLYGYTF; DNA: TGTGCCAGCAGCTTAGGACAGATAAATCTCTATGGCTACACCTTC
D: TRBD1; size: .; V: TRBV9; J: TRBJ2-1; CDR3: CASTRDRGPANNEQFF; DNA: TGTGCCAGCACCCGGGACAGGGGGCCCGCGAACAATGAGCAGTTCTTC
D: .; size: .; V: TRBV4-3; J: TRBJ1-4; CDR3: CASSQDETNEKLFF; DNA: TGCGCCAGCAGCCAAGATGAGACTAATGAAAAACTGTTTTTT
D: .; size: .; V: TRBV13; J: TRBJ1-1; CDR3: CASSLRGPKPYEAFF; DNA: TGTGCCAGCAGCTTACGCGGTCCGAAGCCCTATGAAGCTTTCTTT
D: .; size: .; V: TRBV27; J: TRBJ2-7; CDR3: CASSWAGSSYEQYF; DNA: TGTGCCAGCAGTTGGGCGGGCTCCTCCTACGAGCAGTACTTC
D: TRBD1; size: .; V: TRBV5-4; J: TRBJ2-2; CDR3: CASSKTGTANTGELFF; DNA: TGTGCCAGCAGCAAAACCGGGACAGCAAACACCGGGGAGCTGTTTTTT
D: .; size: .; V: TRBV27; J: TRBJ1-4; CDR3: CASSLAGGREKLFF; DNA: TGTGCCAGCAGTTTGGCCGGTGGGCGTGAAAAACTGTTTTTT
D: .; size: .; V: TRBV7-8; J: TRBJ1-2; CDR3: CASSLALEGNGYTF; DNA: TGTGCCAGCAGCTTAGCCCTGGAGGGGAACGGCTACACCTTC
D: .; size: few; V: TRBV5-6; J: TRBJ1-4; CDR3: CASSLGSSYYEKLFF; DNA: TGTGCCAGCAGCTTGGGTAGCAGCTATTATGAAAAACTGTTTTTT
D: TRBD1; size: .; V: TRBV11-1; J: TRBJ1-2; CDR3: CASSGRGTGSYGYTF; DNA: TGTGCCAGCAGCGGCCGCGGGACAGGGAGCTATGGCTACACCTTC
D: TRBD1; size: .; V: TRBV11-1; J: TRBJ1-6; CDR3: CASSFQGASPLHF; DNA: TGTGCCAGCAGCTTTCAGGGGGCTTCACCCCTCCACTTT
D: .; size: .; V: TRBV5-1; J: TRBJ1-2; CDR3: CASSHSTYGYTF; DNA: TGCGCCAGCAGCCATTCTACTTATGGCTACACCTTC
D: TRBD2; size: .; V: TRBV2; J: TRBJ2-3; CDR3: CASSSDGGFRDTQYF; DNA: TGTGCCAGCAGTTCCGACGGGGGGTTCCGGGATACGCAGTATTTT
D: .; size: once; V: TRBV9; J: TRBJ2-7; CDR3: CASSVEVGRGEQYF; DNA: TGTGCCAGCAGCGTAGAGGTGGGCAGGGGCGAGCAGTACTTC
D: .; size: .; V: TRBV5-4; J: TRBJ2-2; CDR3: CASSFQGRLTGELFF; DNA: TGTGCCAGCAGCTTTCAGGGGCGCCTAACCGGGGAGCTGTTTTTT
D: TRBD2; size: .; V: TRBV5-6; J: TRBJ2-5; CDR3: CASSRGLAGGGSETQYF; DNA: TGTGCCAGCAGTCGGGGACTAGCGGGGGGCGGGAGTGAGACCCAGTACTTC
D: .; size: .; V: TRBV7-3; J: TRBJ2-5; CDR3: CASSLSGGDQETQYF; DNA: TGTGCCAGCAGCTTATCGGGCGGGGATCAAGAGACCCAGTACTTC
D: TRBD1; size: .; V: TRBV6-1; J: TRBJ1-1; CDR3: CASSLTGGSSEAFF; DNA: TGTGCCAGCAGTCTGACAGGGGGCTCCTCTGAAGCTTTCTTT
D: TRBD1; size: .; V: TRBV6-5; J: TRBJ2-7; CDR3: CASSLGQSYEQYF; DNA: TGTGCCAGCAGCTTGGGACAGTCCTACGAGCAGTACTTC
D: .; size: .; V: TRBV4-1; J: TRBJ2-7; CDR3: CASSQGRGGYEQYF; DNA: TGCGCCAGCAGCCAAGGCAGGGGCGGATACGAGCAGTACTTC
D: TRBD2; size: .; V: TRBV18; J: TRBJ2-1; CDR3: CASSPPGSGGYNEQFF; DNA: TGTGCCAGCTCACCCCCCGGTAGCGGGGGGTACAATGAGCAGTTCTTC
D: TRBD2; size: .; V: TRBV7-9; J: TRBJ2-1; CDR3: CASSSSRGFGSGAQREQFF; DNA: TGTGCCAGCAGCTCCAGCAGGGGCTTCGGTAGCGGGGCGCAACGCGAGCAGTTCTTC
D: TRBD1; size: few; V: TRBV7-9; J: TRBJ1-6; CDR3: CSSSSALDRLSSPLHF; DNA: TGTTCCAGCAGCTCGGCGCTGGACAGGTTGTCTTCACCCCTCCACTTT
D: .; size: few; V: TRBV28; J: TRBJ1-1; CDR3: CASMWANTEAFF; DNA: TGTGCCAGCATGTGGGCAAACACTGAAGCTTTCTTT
D: TRBD1; size: .; V: TRBV6-5; J: TRBJ1-1; CDR3: CASRQDRGLEAFF; DNA: TGTGCCAGCAGACAGGACAGGGGCCTGGAAGCTTTCTTT
D: .; size: .; V: TRBV7-3; J: TRBJ2-3; CDR3: CASSLGSGTQYF; DNA: TGTGCCAGCAGCTTAGGGAGCGGGACGCAGTATTTT
D: .; size: once; V: TRBV7-8; J: TRBJ1-5; CDR3: CASSIVDSQNQPQHF; DNA: TGTGCCAGCAGTATTGTCGACAGTCAGAATCAGCCCCAGCATTTT
D: .; size: .; V: TRBV6-1; J: TRBJ1-5; CDR3: CASNTGSNQPQHF; DNA: TGTGCCAGCAATACGGGGAGTAATCAGCCCCAGCATTTT
D: .; size: few; V: TRBV4-1; J: TRBJ2-7; CDR3: CASSSAGSYEQYF; DNA: TGCGCCAGCAGTTCGGCCGGGAGCTACGAGCAGTACTTC
D: TRBD1; size: .; V: TRBV10-2; J: TRBJ1-2; CDR3: CASRGNTGGNNYGYTF; DNA: TGCGCCAGCAGGGGGAATACAGGGGGCAATAACTATGGCTACACCTTC
D: .; size: .; V: TRBV5-6; J: TRBJ2-6; CDR3: CATMKRAKGNVLTF; DNA: TGTGCCACCATGAAGAGGGCTAAGGGCAACGTCCTGACTTTC
D: TRBD1; size: .; V: TRBV19; J: TRBJ1-1; CDR3: CASRTGGTGRGGTEAFF; DNA: TGTGCCAGTAGGACAGGGGGAACTGGCCGAGGGGGGACTGAAGCTTTCTTT
D: TRBD1; size: once; V: TRBV2; J: TRBJ1-2; CDR3: CASRGQGYGYTF; DNA: TGTGCCAGCAGGGGACAGGGGTATGGCTACACCTTC
D: .; size: .; V: TRBV12-5; J: TRBJ1-2; CDR3: CASGLVEGYGYTF; DNA: TGTGCTAGTGGTTTGGTCGAGGGCTATGGCTACACCTTC
D: TRBD1; size: .; V: TRBV18; J: TRBJ2-7; CDR3: CASSLRNSGTGWGGVDYEQYF; DNA: TGTGCCAGCTCACTCAGGAACTCCGGGACAGGGTGGGGTGGGGTGGACTACGAGCAGTACTTC
D: .; size: .; V: TRBV4-3; J: TRBJ2-2; CDR3: CASSQSLLSTGELFF; DNA: TGCGCCAGCAGCCAAAGCCTTTTATCCACCGGGGAGCTGTTTTTT
D: .; size: .; V: TRBV30; J: TRBJ1-1; CDR3: CAWSRLPNTEAFF; DNA: TGTGCCTGGAGCCGACTGCCGAACACTGAAGCTTTCTTT